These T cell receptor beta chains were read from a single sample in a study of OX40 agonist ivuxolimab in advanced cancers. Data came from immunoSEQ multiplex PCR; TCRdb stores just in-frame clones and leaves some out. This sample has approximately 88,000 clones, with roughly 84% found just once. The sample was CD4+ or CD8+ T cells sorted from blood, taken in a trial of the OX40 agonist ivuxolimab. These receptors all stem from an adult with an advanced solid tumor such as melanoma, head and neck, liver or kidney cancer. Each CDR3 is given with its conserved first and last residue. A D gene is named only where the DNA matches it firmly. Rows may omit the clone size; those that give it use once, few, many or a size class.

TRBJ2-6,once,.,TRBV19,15,CASSIGAGGANVLTF,TGTGCCAGTAGTATAGGGGCGGGTGGGGCCAACGTCCTGACTTTC
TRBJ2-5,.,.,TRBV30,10,CAWSGETQYF,TGTGCCTGGAGTGGGGAGACCCAGTACTTC
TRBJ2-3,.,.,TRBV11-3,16,CASSPDRTLLADTQYF,TGTGCCAGCAGCCCCGACAGGACCCTCCTCGCGGATACGCAGTATTTT
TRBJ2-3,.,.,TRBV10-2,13,CASSDGSTDTQYF,TGCGCCAGCAGTGATGGTAGCACAGATACGCAGTATTTT
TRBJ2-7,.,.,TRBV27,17,CASSLDSGTHLPYEQYF,TGTGCCAGCAGTTTAGATTCGGGCACCCACCTACCCTACGAGCAGTACTTC
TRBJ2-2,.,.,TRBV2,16,CASSRQRRRSTGELFF,TGTGCCAGCAGTAGGCAAAGGAGAAGGTCCACCGGGGAGCTGTTTTTT
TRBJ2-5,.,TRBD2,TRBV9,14,CASSVGGLGETQYF,TGTGCCAGCAGCGTAGGGGGACTAGGAGAGACCCAGTACTTC
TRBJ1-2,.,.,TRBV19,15,CASSMASAGNYGYTF,TGTGCCAGTAGTATGGCCTCCGCCGGCAACTATGGCTACACCTTC
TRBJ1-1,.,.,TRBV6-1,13,CASSVGQNTEAFF,TGTGCCAGCAGTGTGGGACAGAACACTGAAGCTTTCTTT
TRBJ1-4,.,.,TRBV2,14,CASRDRVWPEKLFF,TGTGCCAGCAGGGACAGAGTGTGGCCCGAAAAACTGTTTTTT
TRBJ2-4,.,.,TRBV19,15,CASSIGGGRQNIQYF,TGTGCCAGTAGTATAGGGGGAGGTAGGCAAAACATTCAGTACTTC
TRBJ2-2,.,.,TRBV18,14,CASSFEVNTGELFF,TGTGCCAGCTCGTTCGAGGTGAACACCGGGGAGCTGTTTTTT
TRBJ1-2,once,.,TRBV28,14,CASSPGIQVSGYTF,TGTGCCAGCAGCCCAGGTATCCAGGTTTCTGGCTACACCTTC
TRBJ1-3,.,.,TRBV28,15,CASSLEVAGGNTIYF,TGTGCCAGCAGTTTAGAGGTCGCAGGTGGAAACACCATATATTTT
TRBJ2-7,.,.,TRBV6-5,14,CASSYSGQVYEQYF,TGTGCCAGCAGTTACTCGGGACAAGTTTACGAGCAGTACTTC
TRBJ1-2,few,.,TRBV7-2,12,CASSLVTSGYTF,TGTGCCAGCAGCTTAGTAACCAGTGGCTACACCTTC
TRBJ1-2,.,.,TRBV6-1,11,CASSEPSAYTF,TGTGCCAGCAGTGAACCGTCGGCCTACACCTTC
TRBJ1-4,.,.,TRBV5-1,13,CASSATLDEKLFF,TGCGCCAGCAGCGCTACCCTCGATGAAAAACTGTTTTTT
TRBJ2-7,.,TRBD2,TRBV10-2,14,CASRSGTSGYEQYF,TGCGCCAGCCGATCCGGGACTAGCGGCTACGAGCAGTACTTC
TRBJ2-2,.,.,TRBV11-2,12,CASSRDIAELFF,TGTGCCAGCAGCCGGGATATTGCGGAGCTGTTTTTT
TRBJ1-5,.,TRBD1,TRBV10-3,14,CAIRGQGDNQPQHF,TGTGCCATCAGGGGACAGGGGGACAATCAGCCCCAGCATTTT
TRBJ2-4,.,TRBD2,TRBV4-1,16,CASSQEGASGQNIQYF,TGCGCCAGCAGCCAAGAAGGGGCTAGCGGGCAAAACATTCAGTACTTC
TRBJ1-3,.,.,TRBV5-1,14,CASSENRVEDTIYF,TGCGCCAGCAGCGAGAACAGGGTGGAGGACACCATATATTTT
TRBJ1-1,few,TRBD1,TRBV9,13,CASSVDRGTEAFF,TGTGCCAGCAGCGTGGACAGGGGCACTGAAGCTTTCTTT
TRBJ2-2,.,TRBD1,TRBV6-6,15,CASKAGTGETGELFF,TGTGCCAGCAAGGCCGGGACAGGAGAAACCGGGGAGCTGTTTTTT
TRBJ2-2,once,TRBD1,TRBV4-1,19,CASSLPLGNRGRLGGELFF,TGCGCCAGCAGCCTACCTCTAGGAAACAGGGGGCGCTTGGGCGGGGAGCTGTTTTTT
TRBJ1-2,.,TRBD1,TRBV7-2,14,CASSPPDRGYGYTF,TGTGCCAGCAGCCCCCCCGACAGGGGCTATGGCTACACCTTC
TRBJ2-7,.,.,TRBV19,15,CASSIIYREDYEQYF,TGTGCCAGTAGTATAATTTACAGAGAGGACTACGAGCAGTACTTC
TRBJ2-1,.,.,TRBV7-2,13,CASSRRSSSEQFF,TGTGCCAGCAGCCGGAGATCTAGCAGTGAGCAGTTCTTC
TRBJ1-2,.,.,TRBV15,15,CATSPTRTVSYGYTF,TGTGCCACCAGCCCTACAAGGACAGTAAGCTATGGCTACACCTTC
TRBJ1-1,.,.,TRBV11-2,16,CASSPTRGADNTEAFF,TGTGCCAGCAGCCCAACTAGGGGTGCAGATAACACTGAAGCTTTCTTT
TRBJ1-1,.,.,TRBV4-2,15,CASSQADRSNTEAFF,TGTGCCAGCAGCCAAGCCGATAGGTCGAACACTGAAGCTTTCTTT
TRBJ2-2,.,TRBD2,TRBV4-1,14,CASSLAGVVGELFF,TGCGCCAGCAGTCTAGCGGGAGTGGTCGGGGAGCTGTTTTTT
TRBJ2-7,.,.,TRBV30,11,CAWSSLYEQYF,TGTGCCTGGAGTAGTCTTTACGAGCAGTACTTC
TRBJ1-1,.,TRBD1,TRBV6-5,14,CASRQNRGWTEAFF,TGTGCCAGCAGACAAAACAGGGGATGGACTGAAGCTTTCTTT
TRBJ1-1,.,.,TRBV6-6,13,CASSYAEGAEAFF,TGTGCCAGCAGTTACGCGGAGGGCGCTGAAGCTTTCTTT
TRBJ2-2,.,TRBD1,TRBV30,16,CAWSAWDRGNTGELFF,TGTGCCTGGAGTGCTTGGGACAGGGGGAACACCGGGGAGCTGTTTTTT
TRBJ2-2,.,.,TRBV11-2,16,CASSLDRTRVAGELFF,TGTGCCAGCAGCTTAGACCGGACCCGCGTTGCCGGGGAGCTGTTTTTT
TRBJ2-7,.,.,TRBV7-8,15,CASSLGYNSSYEQYF,TGTGCCAGCAGCTTAGGTTACAACAGTTCCTACGAGCAGTACTTC
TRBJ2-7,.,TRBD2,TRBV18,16,CASSPSLGTIPYEQYF,TGTGCCAGCTCACCCTCATTGGGGACTATCCCCTACGAGCAGTACTTC
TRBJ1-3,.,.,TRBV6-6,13,CASGRMNGNTIYF,TGTGCCAGCGGGCGGATGAATGGAAACACCATATATTTT